The following is a T cell receptor beta chain sequence with its context. The sample belongs to a study of blood T cell repertoires in COVID-19. Study-level information: Specimens from acute and convalescent COVID-19 originated in the United States, Italy and Spain.

Trimming removed 6 bases from V and 5 bases from J, with 19 bases in between. The CDR3 runs 15 residues. Germline assignment: CDR1 SEHNR and CDR2 FQNEAQ (reference sequence). Data came from immunoSEQ multiplex PCR; TCRdb stores just in-frame clones and leaves some out. The sample carries roughly 220,000 clones, 85% to 90% recorded once. This clonotype was obtained from a young woman in a cohort exposed to, infected with or recovered from COVID-19 (not recorded which). Sequencing input: PBMCs or T cells enriched from blood (not recorded which). The chain joins TRBV7-9 to TRBJ2-5; tentatively, D is TRBD2 (6 bases). The CDR3 protein is CASRAPLARGETQYF. The CDR3 nucleotides read TGTGCCAGCAGGGCACCTCTAGCGCGAGGGGAGACCCAGTACTTC.